The present T cell receptor beta chain was sequenced within a study of cytomegalovirus exposure and HLA in healthy donors. Amplification used 60 Vbeta primers and 13 Jbeta primers. Some clones are missing from TCRdb's copy, which holds only in-frame ones; the method was immunoSEQ multiplex PCR. The sample has under 200,000 clones, just over 75% seen once. A remark on this clone: The antigen is unknown.

Findings and limits, study-wide: Because they were indistinguishable, some V segments, including TRBV6-2 and TRBV6-3, were excluded. Association of a missense DCLRE1C variant with TCR beta V- and J-gene trimming was reported in a later analysis. In vitro experiments confirmed that three CMV-associated chains were specific for CMV antigens. Later analysis suggested most CMV-associated TCR beta chains were HLA-restricted.

Germline loops: CDR1 SQVTM, CDR2 ANQGSEA. V was cut by 7 bases and J by 0 bases, with 21 bases left in between. The length of the CDR3 is 17 residues. Sequenced sample: PBMCs. This chain connects TRBV29-1 to TRBJ2-2; a weak D match, TRBD1 (6 bases). The receptor's source is a man between 25 and 39 years old in good health and CMV-seronegative. The CDR3 DNA reads as TGCAGCGCACTCGGACAGATTCTACCCGCGAACACCGGGGAGCTGTTTTTT. This encodes CSALGQILPANTGELFF.